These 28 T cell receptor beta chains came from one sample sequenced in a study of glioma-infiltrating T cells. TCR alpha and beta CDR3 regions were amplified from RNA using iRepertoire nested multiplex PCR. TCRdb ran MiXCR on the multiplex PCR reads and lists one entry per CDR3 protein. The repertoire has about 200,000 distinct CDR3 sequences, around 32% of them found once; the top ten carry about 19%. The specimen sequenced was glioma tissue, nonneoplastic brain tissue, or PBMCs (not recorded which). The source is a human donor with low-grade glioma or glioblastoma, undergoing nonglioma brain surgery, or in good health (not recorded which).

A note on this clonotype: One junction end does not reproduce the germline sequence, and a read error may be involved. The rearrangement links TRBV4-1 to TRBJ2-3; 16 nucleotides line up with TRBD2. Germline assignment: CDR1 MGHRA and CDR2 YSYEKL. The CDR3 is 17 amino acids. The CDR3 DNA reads TGCGCCAGCACCCAACCTGGGACTAGCGGGAGGGAAGATACGCAGTATTTT. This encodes CASTQPGTSGREDTQYF.

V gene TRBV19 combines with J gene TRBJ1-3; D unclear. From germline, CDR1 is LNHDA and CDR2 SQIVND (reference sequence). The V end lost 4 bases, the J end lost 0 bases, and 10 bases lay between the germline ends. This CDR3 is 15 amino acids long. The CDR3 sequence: CASSTQYASGNTIYF. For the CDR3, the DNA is TGTGCCAGTAGTACCCAATACGCCTCTGGAAACACCATATATTTT.

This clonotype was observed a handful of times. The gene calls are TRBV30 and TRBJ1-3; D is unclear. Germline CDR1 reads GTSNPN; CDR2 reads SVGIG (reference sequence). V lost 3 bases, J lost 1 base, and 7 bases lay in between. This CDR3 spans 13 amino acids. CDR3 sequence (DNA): TGTGCCTGGAGCTCGGGTTCTGGAAACACCATATATTTT. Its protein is CAWSSGSGNTIYF. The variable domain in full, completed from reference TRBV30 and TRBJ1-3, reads SQTIHQWPATLVQPVGSPLSLECTVEGTSNPNLYWYRQAAGRGLQLLFYSVGIGQISSEVPQNLSASRPQDRQFILSSKKLLLSDSGFYLCAWSSGSGNTIYFGEGSWLTVV.

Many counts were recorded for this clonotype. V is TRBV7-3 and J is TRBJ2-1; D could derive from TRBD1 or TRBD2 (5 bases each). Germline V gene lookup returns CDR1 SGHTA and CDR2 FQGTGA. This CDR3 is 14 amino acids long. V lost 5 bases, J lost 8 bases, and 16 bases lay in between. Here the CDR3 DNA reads TGTGCCAGCAGCCTAGCCCGGAGAGGGGATGAGCAGTTCTTC. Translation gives CASSLARRGDEQFF.

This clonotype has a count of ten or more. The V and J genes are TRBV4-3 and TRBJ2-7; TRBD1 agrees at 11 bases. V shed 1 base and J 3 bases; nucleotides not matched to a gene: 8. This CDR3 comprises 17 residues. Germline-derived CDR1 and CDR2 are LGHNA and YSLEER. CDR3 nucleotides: TGCGCCAGCAGCCAAGCACTAGCCGGGACAGGGGGCTACGAGCAGTACTTC. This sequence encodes CASSQALAGTGGYEQYF.

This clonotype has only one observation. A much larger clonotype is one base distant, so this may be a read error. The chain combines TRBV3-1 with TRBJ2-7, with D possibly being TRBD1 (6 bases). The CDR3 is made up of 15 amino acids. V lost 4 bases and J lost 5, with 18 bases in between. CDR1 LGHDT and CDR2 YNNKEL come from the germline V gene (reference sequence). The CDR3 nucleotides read TGTGCCAGCAGCCCCCAGGGGAGAAGGTCCAACGAGCAGTACTTC. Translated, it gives CASSPQGRRSNEQYF.

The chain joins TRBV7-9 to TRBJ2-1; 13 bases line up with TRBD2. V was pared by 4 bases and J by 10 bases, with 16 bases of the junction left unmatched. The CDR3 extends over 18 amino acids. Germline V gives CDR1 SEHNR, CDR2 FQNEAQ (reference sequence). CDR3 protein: CASSSDSTSGRSLREQFF. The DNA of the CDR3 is TGTGCCAGCAGCTCCGATTCGACTAGCGGGAGGTCCCTTCGGGAGCAGTTCTTC.

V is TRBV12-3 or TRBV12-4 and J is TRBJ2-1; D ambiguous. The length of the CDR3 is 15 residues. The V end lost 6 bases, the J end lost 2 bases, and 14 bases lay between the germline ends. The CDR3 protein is CASSRQPLTYNEQFF. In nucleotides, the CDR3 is TGTGCCAGCAGCCGCCAGCCCTTAACCTACAATGAGCAGTTCTTC.

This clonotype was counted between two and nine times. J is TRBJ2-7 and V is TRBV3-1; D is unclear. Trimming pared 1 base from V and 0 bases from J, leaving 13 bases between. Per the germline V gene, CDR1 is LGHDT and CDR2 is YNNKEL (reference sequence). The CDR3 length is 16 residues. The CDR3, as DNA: TGTGCCAGCAGCCAAGTCGGGTGTCACAGCTCCTACGAGCAGTACTTC. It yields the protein CASSQVGCHSSYEQYF.

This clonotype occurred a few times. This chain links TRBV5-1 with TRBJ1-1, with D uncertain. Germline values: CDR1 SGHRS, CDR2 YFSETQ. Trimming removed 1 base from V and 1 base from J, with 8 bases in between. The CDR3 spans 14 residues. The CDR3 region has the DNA TGCGCCAGCAGCTTGACCCACCAGAACACTGAAGCTTTCTTT. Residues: CASSLTHQNTEAFF.

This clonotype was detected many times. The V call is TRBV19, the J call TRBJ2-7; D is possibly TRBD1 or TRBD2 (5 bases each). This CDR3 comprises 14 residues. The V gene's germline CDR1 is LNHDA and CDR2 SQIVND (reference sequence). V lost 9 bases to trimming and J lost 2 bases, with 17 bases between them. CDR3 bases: TGTGCCAGCAGTTCCGGGACCGCTACCTACGAGCAGTACTTC. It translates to CASSSGTATYEQYF.

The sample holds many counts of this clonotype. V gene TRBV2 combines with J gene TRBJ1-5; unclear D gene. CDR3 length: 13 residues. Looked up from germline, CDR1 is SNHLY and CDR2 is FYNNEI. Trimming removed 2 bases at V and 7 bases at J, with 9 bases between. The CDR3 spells CASSETPGQPQHF. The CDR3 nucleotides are TGTGCCAGCAGTGAAACGCCGGGGCAGCCCCAGCATTTT.

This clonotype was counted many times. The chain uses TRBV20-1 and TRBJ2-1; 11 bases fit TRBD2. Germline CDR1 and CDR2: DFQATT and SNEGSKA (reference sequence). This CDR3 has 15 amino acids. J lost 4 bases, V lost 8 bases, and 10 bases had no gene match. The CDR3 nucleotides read TGCAGTACTGCCCCGGCTAGCGGGGGGTACAATGAGCAGTTCTTC. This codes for CSTAPASGGYNEQFF.

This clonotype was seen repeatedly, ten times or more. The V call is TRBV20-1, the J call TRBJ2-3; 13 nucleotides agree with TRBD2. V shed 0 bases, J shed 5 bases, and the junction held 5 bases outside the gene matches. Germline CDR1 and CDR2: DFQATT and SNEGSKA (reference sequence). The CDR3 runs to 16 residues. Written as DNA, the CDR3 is TGCAGTGCTAGAGATTGGACTAGCGGGAGTCAAGATACGCAGTATTTT. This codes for CSARDWTSGSQDTQYF.

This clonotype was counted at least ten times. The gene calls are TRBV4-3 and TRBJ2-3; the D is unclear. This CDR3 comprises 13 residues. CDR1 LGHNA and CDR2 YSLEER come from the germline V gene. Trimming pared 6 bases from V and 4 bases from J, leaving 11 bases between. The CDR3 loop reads CASSHLLSDTQYF. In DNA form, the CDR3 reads TGCGCCAGCAGTCACCTCCTGTCAGATACGCAGTATTTT.

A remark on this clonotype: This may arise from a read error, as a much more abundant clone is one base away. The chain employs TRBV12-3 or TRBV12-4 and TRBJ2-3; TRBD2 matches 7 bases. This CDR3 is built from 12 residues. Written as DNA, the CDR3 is TGTGCCAGCAGGACTAGCACAGATAAGCAGTATTTT. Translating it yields CASRTSTDKQYF.

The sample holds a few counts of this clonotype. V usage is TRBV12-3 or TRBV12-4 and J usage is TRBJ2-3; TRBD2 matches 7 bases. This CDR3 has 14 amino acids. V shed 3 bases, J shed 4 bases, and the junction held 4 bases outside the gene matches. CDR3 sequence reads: CASSFSGRADTQYF. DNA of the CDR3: TGTGCCAGCAGTTTTAGTGGGAGGGCAGATACGCAGTATTTT.

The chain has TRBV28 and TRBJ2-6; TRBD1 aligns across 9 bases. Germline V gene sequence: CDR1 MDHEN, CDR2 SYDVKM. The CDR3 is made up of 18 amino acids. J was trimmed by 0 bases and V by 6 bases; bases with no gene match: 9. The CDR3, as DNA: TGTGCCAGCAGAAGCCCGGGACAGGGACACTCTGGGGCCAACGTCCTGACTTTC. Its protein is CASRSPGQGHSGANVLTF.

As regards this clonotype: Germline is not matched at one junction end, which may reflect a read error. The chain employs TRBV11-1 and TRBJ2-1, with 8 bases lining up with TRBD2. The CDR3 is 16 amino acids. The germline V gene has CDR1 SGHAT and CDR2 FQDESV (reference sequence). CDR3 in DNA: TGTGCCTGCAGCTACGAGAGCGGGGGATCCTACAATGAGCAGTTCTTC. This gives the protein CACSYESGGSYNEQFF.

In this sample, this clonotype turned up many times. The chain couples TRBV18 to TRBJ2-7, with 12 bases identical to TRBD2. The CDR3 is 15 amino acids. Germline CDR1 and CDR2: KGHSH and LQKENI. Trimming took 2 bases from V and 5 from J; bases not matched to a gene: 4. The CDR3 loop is CASSPIRLAGDEQYF. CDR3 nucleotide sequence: TGTGCCAGCTCACCAATTAGACTAGCGGGAGACGAGCAGTACTTC.

CDR3 in DNA: TGCGCCAGCAGCCAGGTTAAGGGGGCCGAGCAGTACTTC. It specifies CASSQVKGAEQYF. V is TRBV4-3 and J is TRBJ2-7; TRBD1 matches at 7 bases. The junction had 5 bases not matched to a gene; V was cut back by 3 bases and J by 6 bases. This CDR3 comprises 13 residues. The germline gives CDR1 LGHNA, CDR2 YSLEER.

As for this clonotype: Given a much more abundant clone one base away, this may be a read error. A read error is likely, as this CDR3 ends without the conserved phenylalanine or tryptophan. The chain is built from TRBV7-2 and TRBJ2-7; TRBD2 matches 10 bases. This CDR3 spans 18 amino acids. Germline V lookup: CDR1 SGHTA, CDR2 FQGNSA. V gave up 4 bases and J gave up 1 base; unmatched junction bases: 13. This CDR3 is CASSSPAGGPGVSYEQYL. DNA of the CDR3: TGTGCCAGCAGCTCCCCAGCGGGAGGGCCTGGGGTGTCCTACGAGCAGTACCTC.

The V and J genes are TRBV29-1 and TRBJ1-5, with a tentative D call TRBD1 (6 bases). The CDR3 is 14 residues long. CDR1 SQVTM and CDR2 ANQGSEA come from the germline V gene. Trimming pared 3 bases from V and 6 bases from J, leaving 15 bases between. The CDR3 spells CSVDETGLPQPQHF. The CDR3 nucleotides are TGCAGCGTTGACGAAACAGGGTTACCTCAGCCCCAGCATTTT.

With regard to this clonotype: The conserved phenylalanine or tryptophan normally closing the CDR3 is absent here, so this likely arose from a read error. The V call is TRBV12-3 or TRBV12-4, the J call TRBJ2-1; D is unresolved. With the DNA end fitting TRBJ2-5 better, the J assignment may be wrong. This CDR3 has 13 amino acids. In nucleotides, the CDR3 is TGTGCCAGCAGCCCCCCCCGTCGAGAGACCCAGTACCTC. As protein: CASSPPRRETQYL.

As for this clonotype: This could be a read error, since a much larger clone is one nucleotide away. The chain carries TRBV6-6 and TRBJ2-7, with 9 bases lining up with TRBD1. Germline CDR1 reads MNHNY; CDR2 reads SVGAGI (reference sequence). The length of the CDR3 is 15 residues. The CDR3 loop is CASRNRDREPYEQSF. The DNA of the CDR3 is TGTGCCAGCAGGAACCGGGACAGGGAACCCTACGAGCAGTCCTTC.

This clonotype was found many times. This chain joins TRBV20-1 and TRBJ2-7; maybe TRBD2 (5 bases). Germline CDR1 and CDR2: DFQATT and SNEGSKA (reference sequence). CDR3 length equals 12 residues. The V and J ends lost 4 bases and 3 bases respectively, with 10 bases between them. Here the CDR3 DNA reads TGCAGTGCTACACCACGGGGCTACGAGCAGTACTTC. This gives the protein CSATPRGYEQYF.

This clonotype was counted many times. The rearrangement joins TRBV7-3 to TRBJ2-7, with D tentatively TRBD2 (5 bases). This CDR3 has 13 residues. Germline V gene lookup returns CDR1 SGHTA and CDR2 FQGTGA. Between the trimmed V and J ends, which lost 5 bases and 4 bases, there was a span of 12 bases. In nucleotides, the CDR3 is TGTGCCAGCAGCGAGGGATTTGGTTACGAGCAGTACTTC. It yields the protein CASSEGFGYEQYF.

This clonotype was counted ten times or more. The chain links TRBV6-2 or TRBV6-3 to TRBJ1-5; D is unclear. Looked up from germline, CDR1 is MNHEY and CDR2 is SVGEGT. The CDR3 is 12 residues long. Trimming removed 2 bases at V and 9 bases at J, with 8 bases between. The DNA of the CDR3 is TGTGCCAGCAGTTACGGCTCGTCGCCCCAGCATTTT. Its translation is CASSYGSSPQHF.